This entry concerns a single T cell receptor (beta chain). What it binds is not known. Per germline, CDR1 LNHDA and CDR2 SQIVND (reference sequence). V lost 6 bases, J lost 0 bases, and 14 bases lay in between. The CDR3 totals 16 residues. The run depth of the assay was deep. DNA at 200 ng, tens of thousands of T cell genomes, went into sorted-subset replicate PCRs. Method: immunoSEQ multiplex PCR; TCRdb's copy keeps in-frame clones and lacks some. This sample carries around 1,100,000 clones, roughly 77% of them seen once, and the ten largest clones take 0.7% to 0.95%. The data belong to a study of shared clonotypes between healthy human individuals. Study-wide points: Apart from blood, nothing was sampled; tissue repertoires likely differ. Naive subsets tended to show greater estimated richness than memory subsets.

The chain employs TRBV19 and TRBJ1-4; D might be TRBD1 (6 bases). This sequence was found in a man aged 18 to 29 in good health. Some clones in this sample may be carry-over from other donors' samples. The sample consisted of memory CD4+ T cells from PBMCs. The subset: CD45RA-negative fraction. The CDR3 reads CASRTDRPSTNEKLFF. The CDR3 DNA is TGTGCCAGTAGGACAGACAGGCCCTCAACTAATGAAAAACTGTTTTTT.